This T cell receptor beta chain was identified in a study of blood T cells in healthy people across ages. Whole-study context: Template switching captured about one barcoded beta molecule per two T cells. Study-wide results and caveats: The diversity estimates, figures obtained from one million T cells, were considered underestimates. Per million T cells, the diversity of TCR beta decreased roughly linearly as age advanced.

A second about 7 to 11 cycle PCR used barcoded and J-beta primers. Each cDNA molecule was tagged by a template-switch adaptor with 12 random nucleotides. TCRdb recomputed calls from the 5' RACE reads with MiXCR, one row per CDR3 protein. This table holds hundreds of thousands of distinct CDR3 sequences, over 45% found once. This clonotype has a handful of counts. Its antigen remains unknown. The V gene's germline CDR1 is SGHRS and CDR2 YFSETQ. V was clipped by 1 base and J by 0 bases, with 13 bases between them. This CDR3 region has 17 residues. The sample taken for sequencing was blood. The V call is TRBV5-1, the J call TRBJ1-4, with D unresolved. The sequence was obtained from a woman aged 55-69 years in good health. CDR3: CASSLQPGAATNEKLFF. DNA of the CDR3: TGCGCCAGCAGCTTGCAACCAGGCGCTGCAACTAATGAAAAACTGTTTTTT.